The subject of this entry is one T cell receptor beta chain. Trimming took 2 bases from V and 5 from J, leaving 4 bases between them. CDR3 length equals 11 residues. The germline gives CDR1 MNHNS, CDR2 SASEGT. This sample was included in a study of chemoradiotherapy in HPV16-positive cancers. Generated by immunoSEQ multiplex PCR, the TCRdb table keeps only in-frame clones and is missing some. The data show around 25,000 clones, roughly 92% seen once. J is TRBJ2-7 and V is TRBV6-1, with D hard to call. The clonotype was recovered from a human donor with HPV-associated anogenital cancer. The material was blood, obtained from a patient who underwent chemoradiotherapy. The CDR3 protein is CASSEYHEQYF. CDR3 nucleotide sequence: TGTGCCAGCAGTGAATATCACGAGCAGTACTTC.